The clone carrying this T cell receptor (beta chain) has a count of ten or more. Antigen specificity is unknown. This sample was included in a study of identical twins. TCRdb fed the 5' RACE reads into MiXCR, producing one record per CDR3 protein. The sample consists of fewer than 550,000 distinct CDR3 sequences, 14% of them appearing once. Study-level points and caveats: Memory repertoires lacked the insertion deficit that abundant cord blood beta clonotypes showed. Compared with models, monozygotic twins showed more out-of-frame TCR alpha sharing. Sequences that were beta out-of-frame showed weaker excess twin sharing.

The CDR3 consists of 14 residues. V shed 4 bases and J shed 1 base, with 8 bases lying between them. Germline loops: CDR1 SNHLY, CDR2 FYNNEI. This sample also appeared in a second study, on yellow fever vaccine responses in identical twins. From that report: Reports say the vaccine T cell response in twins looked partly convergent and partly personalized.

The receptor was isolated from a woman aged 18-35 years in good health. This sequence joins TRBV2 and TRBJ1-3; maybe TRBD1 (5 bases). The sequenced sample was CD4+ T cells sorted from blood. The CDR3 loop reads CASSAGSSGNTIYF. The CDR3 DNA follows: TGTGCCAGCAGTGCAGGGTCGTCTGGAAACACCATATATTTT.